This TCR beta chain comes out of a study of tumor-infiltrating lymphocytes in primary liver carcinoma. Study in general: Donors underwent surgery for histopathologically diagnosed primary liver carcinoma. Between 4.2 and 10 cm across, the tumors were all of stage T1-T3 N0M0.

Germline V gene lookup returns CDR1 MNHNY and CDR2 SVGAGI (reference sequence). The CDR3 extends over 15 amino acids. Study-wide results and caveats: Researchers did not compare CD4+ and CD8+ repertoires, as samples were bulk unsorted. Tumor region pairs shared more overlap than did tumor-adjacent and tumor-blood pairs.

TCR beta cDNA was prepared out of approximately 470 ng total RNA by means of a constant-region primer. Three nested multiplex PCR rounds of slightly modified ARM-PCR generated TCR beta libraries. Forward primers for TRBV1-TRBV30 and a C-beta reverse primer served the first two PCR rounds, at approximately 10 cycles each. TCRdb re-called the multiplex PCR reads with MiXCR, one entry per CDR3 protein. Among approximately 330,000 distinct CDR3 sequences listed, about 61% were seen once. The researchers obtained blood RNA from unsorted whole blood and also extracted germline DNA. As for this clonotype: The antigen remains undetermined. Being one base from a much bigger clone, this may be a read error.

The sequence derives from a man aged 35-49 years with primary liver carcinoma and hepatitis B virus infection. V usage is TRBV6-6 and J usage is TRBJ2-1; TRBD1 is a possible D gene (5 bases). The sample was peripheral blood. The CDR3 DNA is TGTGCCACCAGTTCCGTGAGACAGCTCTCTAATGAGCAGTTCTTC. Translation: CATSSVRQLSNEQFF.